This T cell receptor beta chain was obtained from a study of blood T cell repertoires in COVID-19. Study-level information: Sites in the United States, Italy and Spain provided acute and convalescent COVID-19 samples. PBMCs, B-cell-depleted T cells, or T cells were the source of the cDNA or gDNA that made up the material.

Original processing methods: Counts of nucleated cells, estimated from reference gene primer amplification, were obtained. Repertoires were generated with immunoSEQ multiplex PCR, while TCRdb's copy carries only in-frame clones and drops some. Clonal size and the V and J genes are those of that table, whereas D and trimming came from the DNA. The profile shows some 120,000 clones, roughly 91% of them singletons. The CDR3 length is 15 residues. J lost 9 bases, V lost 5 bases, and 11 bases had no gene match. The germline gives CDR1 KGHDR, CDR2 SFDVKD. The sequencing input was peripheral blood. The chain couples TRBV24-1 to TRBJ2-1; 8 nucleotides agree with TRBD2. The clonotype was recovered from a human donor in a cohort sampled during active COVID-19. The CDR3 DNA follows: TGTGCCACCAGTGTGGCTAGCGGGCGAAGTTTTGAGCAGTTCTTC. This sequence encodes CATSVASGRSFEQFF.